A single sample gave rise to the 7 T cell receptor beta chains below, sequenced in a study of early T cells in non-severe SARS-CoV-2 infection. TCRdb re-derived calls from the 5' RACE reads in MiXCR, one entry per CDR3 protein. The top ten clones hold approximately 5.4% of a sample with 40,000 to 50,000 distinct CDR3 sequences, 5% to 5.5% of them seen once. Sample: whole blood, taken at baseline. The source is an adult who was a healthcare worker with PCR-confirmed SARS-CoV-2 infection or an uninfected control (not recorded which).

This clonotype was counted at least ten times. The CDR3 sequence is CASSQGAAGELFF. The CDR3 bases are TGTGCCAGCAGCCAAGGGGCCGCCGGGGAGCTGTTTTTT. The rearrangement uses TRBV3-1 and TRBJ2-2; D is undetermined. This CDR3 spans 13 amino acids. Trimming took off 1 base at V and 6 bases at J, with 6 bases between the two ends. Germline values: CDR1 LGHDT, CDR2 YNNKEL (reference sequence).

In this sample, this clonotype turned up many times. V and J are TRBV4-1 and TRBJ2-1; D remains ambiguous. V was clipped by 2 bases and J by 10 bases, with 18 bases between them. The CDR3 spans 15 residues. Germline CDR1 is MGHRA and CDR2 is YSYEKL. The CDR3 DNA reads TGCGCCAGCAGCCAACACCCTGTTGTTTTGGGGGAGCAGTTCTTC. Amino acid sequence: CASSQHPVVLGEQFF.

The chain recombines TRBV20-1 with TRBJ1-1, with TRBD1 matching 8 bases. CDR1 is DFQATT and CDR2 is SNEGSKA in the germline V gene (reference sequence). Unmatched junction bases numbered 12, after V lost 8 bases and J lost 4 bases. The CDR3 is 14 residues long. CDR3 loop: CSQPRTGRATEAFF. CDR3 sequence (DNA): TGCAGTCAACCTAGGACAGGGAGGGCCACTGAAGCTTTCTTT.

The rearrangement joins TRBV29-1 to TRBJ2-7, with 9 bases that match TRBD2. The CDR3 extends over 12 amino acids. Germline CDR1 and CDR2: SQVTM and ANQGSEA. Trimming removed 6 bases from V and 3 bases from J; junction bases left unmatched: 3. The CDR3 DNA follows: TGCAGCGTAAGTAGCGGGAGCTACGAGCAGTACTTC. Translation gives CSVSSGSYEQYF.

This clonotype was seen at least ten times. The genes are TRBV28 and TRBJ2-5; D may be TRBD1 or TRBD2 (5 bases each). Trimming cost V 3 bases and J 4 bases, with 6 bases left between them. The CDR3 is 12 residues long. Germline V CDR1 and CDR2: MDHEN, SYDVKM. CDR3 in amino acids: CASSFGGETQYF. For the CDR3, the DNA is TGTGCCAGCAGTTTTGGGGGAGAGACCCAGTACTTC. The full variable domain, its missing parts supplied by reference TRBV28 and TRBJ2-5, is DVKVTQSSRYLVKRTGEKVFLECVQDMDHENMFWYRQDPGLGLRLIYFSYDVKMKEKGDIPEGYSVSREKKERFSLILESASTNQTSMYLCASSFGGETQYFGPGTRLLVL.

Ten or more counts support this clonotype. The V and J genes are TRBV5-1 and TRBJ1-2; maybe TRBD1 (5 bases). Between the trimmed V and J ends, which lost 0 bases and 8 bases, there was a span of 11 bases. Germline V CDR1 and CDR2: SGHRS, YFSETQ. This CDR3 is 13 amino acids long. The DNA for the CDR3 is TGCGCCAGCAGCTTGGAGCCAGGGCGCGGCTACACCTTC. This codes for CASSLEPGRGYTF.

This clonotype was counted ten times or more. This chain connects TRBV3-1 to TRBJ2-1; 7 bases line up with TRBD2. V shed 4 bases and J 7 bases; nucleotides not matched to a gene: 13. The CDR3 loop spans 16 amino acids. CDR1 and CDR2 (germline): LGHDT, YNNKEL (reference sequence). The CDR3 coding sequence is TGTGCCAGCAGCCGGGACTGGGCGGGAGCTCGTAATGAGCAGTTCTTC. Residues: CASSRDWAGARNEQFF.